One sample yielded the 10 T cell receptor beta chains listed below, sequenced in a study of blood T cell repertoires in COVID-19 (dated by TCRdb to about 2020). The method was the immunoSEQ multiplex PCR assay. The table comes from immuneACCESS by way of TCRdb, which keeps in-frame sequences with V and J called. Part of the clones is missing from these tables; in studies checked, under half for an unresolved V gene and the rest for unknown reasons. Here the sample has over 140,000 clones; about 80% occur a single time. The top ten hold around 4% of the sample. Sequences were obtained from peripheral blood. The receptors derive from a woman in her sixties or seventies with acute or convalescent COVID-19.

The chain is built from TRBV7-9 and TRBJ2-3, with a tentative D call TRBD2 (5 bases). The CDR3 consists of 15 residues. V was pared by 1 base and J by 2 bases, with 10 bases between. Germline V CDR1 and CDR2: SEHNR, FQNEAQ (reference sequence). The CDR3 DNA reads TGTGCCAGCAGCTTAGGTACGGGGATCACAGATACGCAGTATTTT. Translated: CASSLGTGITDTQYF.

V and J are TRBV6-6 and TRBJ2-3, with D maybe TRBD1 (6 bases). Germline V lookup: CDR1 MNHNY, CDR2 SVGAGI (reference sequence). The CDR3 length is 15 residues. V lost 6 bases, J lost 3 bases, and 16 bases lay in between. CDR3: CASRLNRDTTDTQYF. DNA for the CDR3: TGTGCCAGCAGGCTCAACCGGGACACGACAGATACGCAGTATTTT.

This chain links TRBV3-1 (or the pseudogene TRBV3-2) with TRBJ1-5; D is perhaps TRBD1 (6 bases). CDR1 is LGHDT and CDR2 is YNNKEL in the germline V gene (reference sequence). Trimming removed 3 bases at V and 4 bases at J, with 10 bases between. The CDR3 has 14 amino acids. The CDR3, as DNA: TGTGCCAGCAGCCACTTGCAGGGGAATCAGCCCCAGCATTTT. It translates to CASSHLQGNQPQHF.

The chain joins TRBV28 to TRBJ2-3, with TRBD1 identical over 7 bases. After removal of 10 bases from V and 6 bases from J, the junction contained 10 bases not matched to a gene. Germline values: CDR1 MDHEN, CDR2 SYDVKM. CDR3 size: 13 residues. The CDR3 spells CATRRTGTDTQYF. The CDR3 DNA is TGTGCCACCAGACGGACAGGAACGGATACGCAGTATTTT.

This clone has a single count. The chain couples TRBV19 to TRBJ1-2, with 8 bases matching TRBD1. This CDR3 has 12 residues. J gave up 5 bases and V 10 bases, and 6 bases lay outside the gene matches. CDR1 and CDR2 from the germline V gene are LNHDA and SQIVND (reference sequence). Written as DNA, the CDR3 is TGTGCCACCCGGGACAGGCGGTATGGCTACACCTTC. Its translation is CATRDRRYGYTF.

V and J are TRBV3-1 (or the pseudogene TRBV3-2) and TRBJ1-1; a weak D match, TRBD1 (6 bases). The CDR3 runs 14 residues. Trimming cost V 4 bases and J 7 bases, with 16 bases left between them. Germline V gene lookup returns CDR1 LGHDT and CDR2 YNNKEL (reference sequence). CDR3 nucleotide sequence: TGTGCCAGCAGCCGCCCAGGGGCCTCCGGTGAAGCTTTCTTT. It yields the protein CASSRPGASGEAFF.

The DNA for the CDR3 is TGTGCCAGCAGCCACGAAAGGACAGGGGCCGGCACAGATACGCAGTATTTT. This translates into CASSHERTGAGTDTQYF. This chain connects TRBV3-1 (or the pseudogene TRBV3-2) to TRBJ2-3, with 9 bases matching TRBD1. V dropped 3 bases and J dropped 1; count of bases not matched to a gene: 8. Per the germline V gene, CDR1 is LGHDT and CDR2 is YNNKEL (reference sequence). The CDR3 runs to 17 residues.

The chain carries TRBV30 and TRBJ1-5; 10 bases map to TRBD1. The V gene end was trimmed by 3 bases and the J gene end by 3 bases; junction bases not matched to a gene: 5. Germline values: CDR1 GTSNPN, CDR2 SVGIG (reference sequence). This CDR3 has 15 residues. In DNA, the CDR3 is TGTGCCTGGAGCTGGACAGGGGGACACAATCAGCCCCAGCATTTT. Translating it yields CAWSWTGGHNQPQHF.

This chain uses TRBV4-1 with TRBJ1-6; D remains ambiguous. V dropped 8 bases and J dropped 9 bases, with 17 bases sitting between them. The CDR3 has 14 residues. Looked up from germline, CDR1 is MGHRA and CDR2 is YSYEKL. The CDR3 loop reads CASRPGNTVSPLHF. CDR3 in DNA: TGCGCCAGCCGCCCCGGGAACACAGTTTCACCCCTCCACTTT.

V usage is TRBV15 and J usage is TRBJ2-3, with D perhaps TRBD2 (6 bases). The CDR3 spans 13 residues. Trimming removed 3 bases from V and 6 bases from J, with 10 bases in between. Per the germline V gene, CDR1 is LNHNV and CDR2 is YYDKDF (reference sequence). DNA for the CDR3: TGTGCCACCAGCAGGCTGGAGGGGGATACGCAGTATTTT. Encoded protein: CATSRLEGDTQYF.